A selection of T cell receptor beta chains follows, all from one sample in a study of shared T cell receptors in the human thymus. Libraries were prepared by immunoSEQ multiplex PCR; TCRdb keeps only in-frame clonotypes and omits some of them. This table has approximately 760,000 clones, 80% to 90% appearing once. These data are also associated with another study on human thymus T cells.

The sequencing sample was made of thymocytes. These receptor sequences come from a girl under three years old with a congenital heart defect. CDR3s include the opening cysteine and the closing phenylalanine or tryptophan.

>TRBV5-5
CASSFDRETYNYGYTF
>TRBV15
CATSRGLSRGRMTEAFF
>TRBV29-1
CSVAQEKGGYTF
>TRBV6-5
CASSYSGGIGNTIYF
>TRBV6-4
CASSDCLAGHCEQFF
>TRBV19
CASSIYTGPSGNTIYF
>TRBV27
CASSSAGGYNEQFF
>TRBV7-2
CASSLVGGTHTEAFF
>TRBV6-1
CASSVRDRGSYEQYF
>TRBV19
CASSRKRDRDVEQYF
>TRBV7-2
CASSPPGEKLFF
>TRBV5-1
CASSFATRRDQGNEKLFF
>TRBV7-8
CASSLVPGPSGANVLTF
>TRBV5-6
CASSPEGGTRGYTF
>TRBV28
CASDGGYNEQFF
>TRBV28
CASIGHFRELFF
>TRBV9
CASSVVPHSGGALAAETQYF
>TRBV6-5
CASSYSGHRENEKLFF
>TRBV5-6
CASSLGLFVGWDGYTF
>TRBV6-5
CASSSTVPSSYGYTF
>TRBV10-2
CASRYRLAGIGTDTQYF
>TRBV29-1
CSARLTGGSDTQYF
>TRBV5-4
CASSLTELSNYGYTF
>TRBV11-2
CASSLASEGAANSPLHF
>TRBV10-1
CASSESSSGTSDCNEQFF
>TRBV5-6
CASSLSSGGGPYNEQFF
>TRBV19
CASSLGGGVPSYEQYF
>TRBV9
CASSLNSGGAHYNEQFF
>TRBV6-5
CASSWDRVKINYGYTF
>TRBV2
CASSELEGASDEQYF
>TRBV14
CASSPTPGQSMGNEKLFF
>TRBV27
CASSWRGGTYEQYF
>TRBV9
CASSVSRGDTEAFF
>TRBV19
CASRLSGQLRSGNTIYF
>TRBV19
CASNQGTGGFGNTIYF
>TRBV19
CASSLNRDNRVDTQYF
>TRBV6-5
CASSPGQGAYNEQFF
>TRBV12-5
CASGLLQGGNQPQHF
>TRBV2
CASSAPDRGGEKLFF
>TRBV28
CASSSTGTLTYEQYF
>TRBV15
CATSRESAGIGSPLHF
>TRBV6-1
CASSDPGGDGYTF
>TRBV5-1
CASSWAQSDPSGANVLTF
>TRBV28
CASKPKRGAYFYGYTF
>TRBV27
CASSFQGSTEAFF
>TRBV6-5
CASSEGVNTEAFF
>TRBV7-9
CASSGGPGANNEQYF
>TRBV7-2
CASSSHRDRVNTIYF
>TRBV4-2
CASSQSGDYTDTQYF
>TRBV9
CASSAAGTGIGETQYF
>TRBV7-8
CASSLRGPPGGSYEQYF
>TRBV4-1
CASSQEGSGSNEQFF
>TRBV6-1
CATDEQGLLPSEQYF
>TRBV27
CASGVKGTAITDTQYF
>TRBV4-2
CASSPGLAREDTQYF